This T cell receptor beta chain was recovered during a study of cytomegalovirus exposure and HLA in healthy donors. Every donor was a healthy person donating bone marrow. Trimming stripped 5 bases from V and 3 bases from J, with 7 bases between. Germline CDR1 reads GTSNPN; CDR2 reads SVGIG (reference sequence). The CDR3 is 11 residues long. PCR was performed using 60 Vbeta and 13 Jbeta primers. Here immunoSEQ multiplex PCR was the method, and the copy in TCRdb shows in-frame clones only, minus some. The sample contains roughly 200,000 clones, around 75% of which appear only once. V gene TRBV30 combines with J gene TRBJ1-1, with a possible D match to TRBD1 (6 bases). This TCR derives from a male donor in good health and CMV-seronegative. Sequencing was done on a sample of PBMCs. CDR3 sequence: CAWGQYTEAFF. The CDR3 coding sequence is TGTGCCTGGGGACAGTACACTGAAGCTTTCTTT. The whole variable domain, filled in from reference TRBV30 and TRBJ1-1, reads SQTIHQWPATLVQPVGSPLSLECTVEGTSNPNLYWYRQAAGRGLQLLFYSVGIGQISSEVPQNLSASRPQDRQFILSSKKLLLSDSGFYLCAWGQYTEAFFGQGTRLTVV.